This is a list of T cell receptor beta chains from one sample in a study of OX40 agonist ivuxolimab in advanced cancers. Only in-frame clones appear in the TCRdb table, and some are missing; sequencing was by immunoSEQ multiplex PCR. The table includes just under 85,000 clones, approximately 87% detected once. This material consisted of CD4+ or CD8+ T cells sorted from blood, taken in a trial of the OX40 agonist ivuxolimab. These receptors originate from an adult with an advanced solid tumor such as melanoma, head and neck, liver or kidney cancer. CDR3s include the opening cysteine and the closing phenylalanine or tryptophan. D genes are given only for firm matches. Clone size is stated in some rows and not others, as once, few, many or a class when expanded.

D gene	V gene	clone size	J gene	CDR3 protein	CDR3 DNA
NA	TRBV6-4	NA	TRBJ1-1	CASSPQLGTEAFF	TGTGCCAGCAGCCCACAGCTAGGGACTGAAGCTTTCTTT
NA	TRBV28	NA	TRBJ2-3	CASSLYSTGGTDTQYF	TGTGCCAGCAGCTTATATTCTACGGGAGGCACAGATACGCAGTATTTT
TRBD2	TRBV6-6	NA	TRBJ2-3	CASSYGGGQTDTQYF	TGTGCCAGCAGTTACGGCGGGGGGCAGACAGATACGCAGTATTTT
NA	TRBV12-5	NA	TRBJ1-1	CASGLVIRSSLNTEAFF	TGTGCTAGTGGTTTGGTAATACGCAGCTCCCTGAACACTGAAGCTTTCTTT
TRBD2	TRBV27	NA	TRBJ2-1	CATQGLAEQGEQFF	TGTGCCACCCAGGGACTAGCGGAACAAGGTGAGCAGTTCTTC
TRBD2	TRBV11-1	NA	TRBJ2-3	CASSSSGYTDTQYF	TGTGCCAGCAGCTCTAGCGGATACACAGATACGCAGTATTTT
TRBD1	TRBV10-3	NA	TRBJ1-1	CAISGQGRNTEAFF	TGTGCCATCAGTGGACAGGGCCGGAACACTGAAGCTTTCTTT
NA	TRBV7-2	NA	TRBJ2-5	CASTPVGLQETQYF	TGTGCCAGCACCCCGGTGGGGTTACAAGAGACCCAGTACTTC
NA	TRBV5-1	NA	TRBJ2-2	CASSPLPGVTGELFF	TGCGCCAGCAGCCCCCTACCTGGTGTCACCGGGGAGCTGTTTTTT
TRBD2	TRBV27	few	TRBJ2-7	CASSLQLGGEYEQYF	TGTGCCAGCAGTTTACAGTTGGGGGGGGAGTACGAGCAGTACTTC
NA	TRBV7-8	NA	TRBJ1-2	CASASLREAGYTF	TGTGCCAGCGCTTCCCTTCGGGAGGCTGGCTACACCTTC
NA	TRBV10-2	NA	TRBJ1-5	CASSESTQGTQHF	TGCGCCAGCAGTGAGTCGACTCAAGGGACCCAGCATTTT
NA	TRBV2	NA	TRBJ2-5	CASSEILGGGETQYF	TGTGCCAGCAGTGAAATTCTCGGGGGTGGTGAGACCCAGTACTTC
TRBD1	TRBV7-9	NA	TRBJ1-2	CASSTDRFYGYTF	TGTGCCAGCAGCACGGACAGGTTCTATGGCTACACCTTC
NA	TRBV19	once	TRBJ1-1	CASSSFQDRNTEAFF	TGTGCCAGTAGTTCTTTCCAAGACAGGAACACTGAAGCTTTCTTT
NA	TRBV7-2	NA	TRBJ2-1	CASSLALLNEQFF	TGTGCCAGCAGCTTAGCCCTCTTGAATGAGCAGTTCTTC
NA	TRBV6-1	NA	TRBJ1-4	CACRGGRHNEKLFF	TGTGCCTGCCGAGGAGGGAGGCATAATGAAAAACTGTTTTTT
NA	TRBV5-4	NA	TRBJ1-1	CASSLQGGNEAFF	TGTGCCAGCAGCTTGCAAGGGGGAAATGAAGCTTTCTTT
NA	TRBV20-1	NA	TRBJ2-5	CSARSATQYF	TGCAGTGCTAGATCCGCTACCCAGTACTTC
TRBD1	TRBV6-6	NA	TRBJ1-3	CASSFQGASGNTIYF	TGTGCCAGCAGTTTCCAGGGGGCTTCTGGAAACACCATATATTTT
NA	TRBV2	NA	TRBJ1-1	CASGLFTAEAFF	TGTGCCAGCGGGCTTTTTACCGCTGAAGCTTTCTTT
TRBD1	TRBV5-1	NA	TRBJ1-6	CASSYRQGSYNSPLHF	TGCGCCAGCAGTTACCGACAGGGCTCCTATAATTCACCCCTCCACTTT
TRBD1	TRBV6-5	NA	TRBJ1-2	CASSYQGAAYGYTF	TGTGCCAGCAGTTACCAGGGGGCGGCCTATGGCTACACCTTC
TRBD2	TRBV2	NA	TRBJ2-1	CASRTSSGGYNEQFF	TGTGCCAGCAGGACTTCTAGCGGGGGCTACAATGAGCAGTTCTTC
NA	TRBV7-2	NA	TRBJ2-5	CASSLRASQETQYF	TGTGCCAGCAGCTTACGGGCCAGCCAAGAGACCCAGTACTTC
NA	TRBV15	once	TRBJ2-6	CATSRDPGTGANVLTF	TGTGCCACCAGCAGAGATCCGGGGACTGGGGCCAACGTCCTGACTTTC
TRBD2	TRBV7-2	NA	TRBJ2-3	CASSSTSGGEFTDTQYF	TGTGCCAGCAGCTCGACTAGCGGGGGGGAATTCACAGATACGCAGTATTTT
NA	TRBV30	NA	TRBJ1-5	CAWSVGAQPQHF	TGTGCCTGGAGTGTAGGAGCCCAGCCCCAGCATTTT
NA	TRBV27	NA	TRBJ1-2	CASSLPGGYGYTF	TGTGCCAGCAGTCTTCCCGGGGGTTATGGCTACACCTTC
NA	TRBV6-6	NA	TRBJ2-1	CASSLGYNEQFF	TGTGCCAGCAGTTTAGGATACAATGAGCAGTTCTTC
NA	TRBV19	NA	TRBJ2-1	CASVGSRSYNEQFF	TGTGCCAGCGTAGGTTCTCGCTCCTACAATGAGCAGTTCTTC
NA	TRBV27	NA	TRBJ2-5	CASSISYQETQYF	TGTGCCAGCAGTATCTCCTACCAAGAGACCCAGTACTTC
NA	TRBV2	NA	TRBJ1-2	CASSEATDYGYTF	TGTGCCAGCAGTGAAGCGACTGACTATGGCTACACCTTC
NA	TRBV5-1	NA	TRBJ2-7	CASKKDNYEQYF	TGCGCCAGCAAAAAAGACAACTACGAGCAGTACTTC
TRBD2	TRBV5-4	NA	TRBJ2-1	CASSLPGTTYNEQFF	TGTGCCAGCAGCTTGCCCGGGACTACCTACAATGAGCAGTTCTTC
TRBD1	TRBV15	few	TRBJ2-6	CATSRDRNRFRQGAGSGANVLTF	TGTGCCACCAGCAGAGATCGAAACCGTTTTCGACAGGGGGCAGGCTCTGGGGCCAACGTCCTGACTTTC
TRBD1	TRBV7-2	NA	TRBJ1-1	CASTNRGMNTEAFF	TGTGCCAGCACGAACAGGGGCATGAACACTGAAGCTTTCTTT
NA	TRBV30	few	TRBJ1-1	CAWSWDGGAEAFF	TGTGCCTGGAGCTGGGACGGCGGCGCTGAAGCTTTCTTT
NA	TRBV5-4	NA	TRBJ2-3	CASRSGTRDTDTQYF	TGTGCCAGCAGATCCGGGACTCGTGACACAGATACGCAGTATTTT
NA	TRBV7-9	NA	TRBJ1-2	CASSLGRGMGDNYGYTF	TGTGCCAGCAGCTTGGGGCGGGGAATGGGGGATAACTATGGCTACACCTTC
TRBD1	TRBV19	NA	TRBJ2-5	CASSFSPGQGVETQYF	TGTGCCAGTAGTTTTTCCCCGGGACAGGGTGTGGAGACCCAGTACTTC
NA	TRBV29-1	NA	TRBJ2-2	CSVVSYGANTGELFF	TGCAGCGTTGTGTCTTACGGAGCGAACACCGGGGAGCTGTTTTTT
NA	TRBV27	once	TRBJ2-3	CASSLRGTGTQYF	TGTGCCAGCTCCTTAAGAGGCACCGGTACGCAGTATTTT
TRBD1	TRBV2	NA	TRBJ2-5	CASSTPGQGKETQYF	TGTGCCAGCAGTACACCGGGACAGGGGAAAGAGACCCAGTACTTC
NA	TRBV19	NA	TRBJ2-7	CASSIAGAASYEQYF	TGTGCCAGTAGTATAGCAGGGGCGGCGTCCTACGAGCAGTACTTC